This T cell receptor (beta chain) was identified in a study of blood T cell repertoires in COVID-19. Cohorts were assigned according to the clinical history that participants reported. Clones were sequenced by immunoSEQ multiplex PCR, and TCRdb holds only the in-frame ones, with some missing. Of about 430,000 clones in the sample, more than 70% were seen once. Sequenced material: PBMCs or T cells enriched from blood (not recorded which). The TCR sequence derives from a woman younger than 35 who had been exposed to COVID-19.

The CDR3 nucleotides are TGTGCCAGCACCAGGGGGACCAGCTCCTACGAGCAGTACTTC. It specifies CASTRGTSSYEQYF. This chain links TRBV9 with TRBJ2-7; TRBD1 matches at 7 bases. This CDR3 is 14 amino acids long. Germline loops: CDR1 SGDLS, CDR2 YYNGEE. With V trimmed by 6 bases and J by 0 bases, 6 bases remained unmatched.